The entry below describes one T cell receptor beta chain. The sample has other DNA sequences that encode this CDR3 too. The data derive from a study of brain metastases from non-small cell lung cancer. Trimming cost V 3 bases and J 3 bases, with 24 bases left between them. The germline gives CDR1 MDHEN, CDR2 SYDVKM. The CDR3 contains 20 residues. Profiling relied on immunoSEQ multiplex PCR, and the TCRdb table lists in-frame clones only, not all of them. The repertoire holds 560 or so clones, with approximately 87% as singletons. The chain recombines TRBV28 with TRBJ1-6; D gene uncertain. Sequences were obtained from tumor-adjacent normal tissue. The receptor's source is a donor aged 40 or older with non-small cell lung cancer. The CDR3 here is CASSFSSSWSRTIYNSPLHF. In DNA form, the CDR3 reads TGTGCCAGCAGTTTCTCAAGTTCTTGGTCGAGGACGATCTATAATTCACCCCTCCACTTT.